Following are 21 T cell receptor beta chains from one sample sequenced in a study of T cell repertoires in aging, cancer and after chemotherapy. The template was genomic DNA from peripheral blood, not RNA. Rearranged V-D-J TRB sequences were amplified with a mixed TRB-A/B primer pool. MiXCR was run by TCRdb on the multiplex PCR reads, yielding one entry per CDR3 protein. This table holds thousands of distinct CDR3 sequences, nearly 25% found once. The specimen sequenced was blood. These receptor sequences come from a human donor with a solid tumor.

Judged by abundance, this clonotype is medium-sized. The chain has TRBV18 and TRBJ2-7; TRBD1 aligns across 7 bases. The CDR3 is 14 amino acids. Germline lookup yields CDR1 KGHSH and CDR2 LQKENI. Trimming took 5 bases from V and 0 from J; bases not matched to a gene: 4. CDR3 sequence: CASSTTGISYEQYF. CDR3 coding DNA: TGTGCCAGCTCAACGACAGGGATCTCCTACGAGCAGTACTTC.

The J gene is TRBJ1-5, the V gene TRBV5-6, with 7 bases aligning to TRBD1. CDR3 length: 17 amino acids. Trimming at V came to 6 bases and at J to 1 base, leaving 13 bases not matched to a gene. From germline, CDR1 is SGHDT and CDR2 YYEEEE. The CDR3: CASKGRGIRMSNQPQHF. DNA for the CDR3: TGTGCCAGCAAGGGCAGGGGGATCCGGATGAGCAATCAGCCCCAGCATTTT.

By share, this clonotype ranks as medium-sized. The chain has TRBV15 and TRBJ2-1, with 7 bases aligning to TRBD1. J lost 4 bases, V lost 1 base, and 7 bases had no gene match. Per the germline V gene, CDR1 is LNHNV and CDR2 is YYDKDF (reference sequence). The CDR3 extends over 16 amino acids. The CDR3 nucleotides read TGTGCCACCAGCAGAGGACATGGCAGGGGGTACAATGAGCAGTTCTTC. Protein product: CATSRGHGRGYNEQFF.

The V gene is TRBV11-2, the J gene TRBJ1-1; D perhaps matches TRBD1 (6 bases). The CDR3 is 14 residues long. Germline V gene data show CDR1 as SGHAT and CDR2 as FQNNGV. V was shortened by 1 base and J by 4 bases, with 10 bases between the two germline ends. The CDR3: CASSLVGAGTEAFF. In DNA form, the CDR3 reads TGTGCCAGCAGCTTAGTGGGGGCTGGCACTGAAGCTTTCTTT.

There are a few counts of this clonotype. The chain carries TRBV20-1 and TRBJ2-1; 9 bases align to TRBD1. V gave up 0 bases and J gave up 9 bases; unmatched junction bases: 12. Germline V lookup: CDR1 DFQATT, CDR2 SNEGSKA (reference sequence). The CDR3 covers 16 residues. DNA of the CDR3: TGCAGTGCTAGAGACCAAGGGACAGGGTTTTACGGTGAGCAGTTCTTC. Translation: CSARDQGTGFYGEQFF.

In this sample, this clonotype is medium-sized. The chain has TRBV15 and TRBJ2-7, with D possibly matching TRBD2 (6 bases). The CDR3 consists of 13 residues. From germline, CDR1 is LNHNV and CDR2 YYDKDF (reference sequence). Between the trimmed V and J ends, which lost 1 base and 4 bases, there was a span of 8 bases. The CDR3 DNA reads as TGTGCCACCAGCAGAGGGGAGGTTTACGAGCAGTACTTC. This translates into CATSRGEVYEQYF.

This chain connects TRBV6-5 to TRBJ2-2, with TRBD1 identical over 7 bases. CDR1 and CDR2 from the germline V gene are MNHEY and SVGAGI. Trimming at V came to 5 bases and at J to 7 bases, leaving 10 bases not matched to a gene. This CDR3 region has 15 residues. Here the CDR3 DNA reads TGTGCCAGCAGTGAAGCAGTGACAGGGTACGGGGAGCTGTTTTTT. It specifies CASSEAVTGYGELFF.

The chain links TRBV5-1 to TRBJ2-3; 9 positions match TRBD2. The CDR3 is made up of 16 amino acids. CDR1 and CDR2 (germline): SGHRS, YFSETQ. V was pared by 4 bases and J by 0 bases, with 6 bases of the junction left unmatched. DNA of the CDR3: TGCGCCAGCAGCCAGAGCGGGGGGATTAGCACAGATACGCAGTATTTT. It translates to CASSQSGGISTDTQYF. The variable domain in full, completed from reference TRBV5-1 and TRBJ2-3, reads KAGVTQTPRYLIKTRGQQVTLSCSPISGHRSVSWYQQTPGQGLQFLFEYFSETQRNKGNFPGRFSGRQFSNSRSEMNVSTLELGDSALYLCASSQSGGISTDTQYFGPGTRLTVL.

The chain is built from TRBV7-2 and TRBJ2-1; 10 bases are a match to TRBD1. Germline CDR1 SGHTA, CDR2 FQGNSA. V shed 6 bases and J 6 bases; nucleotides not matched to a gene: 14. The CDR3 extends over 17 amino acids. The chain's CDR3 is CASSPFGGQGRSNEQFF. For the CDR3, the DNA is TGTGCCAGCAGTCCCTTCGGGGGACAGGGGCGTTCCAATGAGCAGTTCTTC.

The V and J genes are TRBV20-1 and TRBJ2-3; TRBD2 agrees at 9 bases. J lost 2 bases, V lost 4 bases, and 10 bases had no gene match. Germline CDR1 is DFQATT and CDR2 is SNEGSKA (reference sequence). This CDR3 has 16 residues. The chain's CDR3 is CSATQERGAVTDTQYF. For the CDR3, the DNA is TGCAGTGCTACTCAAGAGCGGGGGGCCGTCACAGATACGCAGTATTTT.

This clonotype was picked up a small number of times. The V and J genes are TRBV20-1 and TRBJ2-3; D not certain. The CDR3 spans 13 residues. CDR1 and CDR2 (germline): DFQATT, SNEGSKA (reference sequence). The ends were cut back, 0 bases at V and 6 bases at J, with 10 bases in the middle. CDR3 loop: CSARDPLTDTQYF. In nucleotides, the CDR3 is TGCAGTGCTAGAGACCCACTTACGGATACGCAGTATTTT.

In regard to this clonotype: A read error may explain this, as a much larger clone is one base away. The rearrangement uses TRBV30 and TRBJ1-1; D may be TRBD1 (5 bases). The ends were cut back, 0 bases at V and 1 base at J, with 12 bases in the middle. Germline-derived CDR1 and CDR2 are GTSNPN and SVGIG (reference sequence). The CDR3 has 15 amino acids. The CDR3 here is CAWSVLWGRNTEAFF. CDR3 nucleotide sequence: TGTGCCTGGAGTGTACTTTGGGGGAGGAACACTGAAGCTTTCTTT.

This clonotype is classed as medium-sized. The gene calls are TRBV13 and TRBJ1-6, with D tentatively TRBD1 (5 bases). The length of the CDR3 is 16 residues. In germline, CDR1 is PRHDT, CDR2 FYEKMQ (reference sequence). The V gene lost 2 bases and the J gene lost 8 bases, with 16 bases spanning the gap. The chain's CDR3 is CASSLPGPRGDSPLHF. CDR3 bases: TGTGCCAGCAGCTTACCAGGCCCCCGGGGGGATTCACCCCTCCACTTT. Supplemented by reference TRBV13 and TRBJ1-6, the full variable domain reads AAGVIQSPRHLIKEKRETATLKCYPIPRHDTVYWYQQGPGQDPQFLISFYEKMQSDKGSIPDRFSAQQFSDYHSELNMSSLELGDSALYFCASSLPGPRGDSPLHFGNGTRLTVT.

This clonotype is labeled as large. The chain employs TRBV29-1 and TRBJ1-2; 7 bases line up with TRBD1. J gave up 0 bases and V 2 bases, and 9 bases lay outside the gene matches. Germline V CDR1 and CDR2: SQVTM, ANQGSEA. This CDR3 is 16 amino acids long. The CDR3 DNA reads as TGCAGCGTTGAAAGTGAGATCAGGGGGACTAACTATGGCTACACCTTC. It codes for CSVESEIRGTNYGYTF.

In regard to this clonotype: Compared with germline, one end of the junction differs, possibly owing to a read error. J is TRBJ1-1 and V is TRBV12-5; tentative D call: TRBD1 (6 bases). The CDR3 totals 14 residues. Germline loops: CDR1 LGHNT, CDR2 FRNRAP. The CDR3 region is CASGLAKPTGQLIF. CDR3 nucleotides: TGTGCTAGTGGTTTGGCTAAACCTACGGGACAACTAATCTTT. The variable domain in full, with the rest retrieved from reference TRBV12-5 and TRBJ1-1, is DARVTQTPRHKVTEMGQEVTMRCQPILGHNTVFWYRQTMMQGLELLAYFRNRAPLDDSGMPKDRFSAEMPDATLATLKIQPSEPRDSAVYFCASGLAKPTGQLIFGQGTRLTVV.

Remarks on this clonotype: A clone one base away is much larger, so this may be a read error. The rearrangement uses TRBV5-6 and TRBJ1-2; possible D gene TRBD1, 5 bases. The CDR3 consists of 14 residues. The germline V and J ends were trimmed by 3 bases and 4 bases, with 13 bases remaining between them. The germline CDR1 and CDR2 sequences are SGHDT and YYEEEE. CDR3 nucleotides: TGTGCCAGCAGCTCCGGACATGCCTTCTATGGCTACACCTTC. Protein sequence: CASSSGHAFYGYTF. Combining the CDR3 with reference TRBV5-6 and TRBJ1-2 gives the whole variable domain DAGVTQSPTHLIKTRGQQVTLRCSPKSGHDTVSWYQQALGQGPQFIFQYYEEEERQRGNFPDRFSGHQFPNYSSELNVNALLLGDSALYLCASSSGHAFYGYTFGSGTRLTVV.

This clonotype ranks as medium-sized (0.01 to 0.1%). This rearrangement joins TRBV19 to TRBJ1-5, with a weak D call TRBD1 (6 bases). This CDR3 is 16 amino acids long. Trimming pared 7 bases from V and 0 bases from J, leaving 16 bases between. CDR1 and CDR2 from the germline V gene are LNHDA and SQIVND (reference sequence). The DNA for the CDR3 is TGTGCCAGTACCCCAGGGGAAGGGAATAGCAATCAGCCCCAGCATTTT. Its protein product is CASTPGEGNSNQPQHF.

About this clonotype itself: A read error may account for a junction end that differs from germline. J is TRBJ1-6 and V is TRBV7-6; 7 positions match TRBD1. CDR3 length equals 14 residues. The V gene's germline CDR1 is SGHVS and CDR2 FNYEAQ. CDR3 in amino acids: CASSLNRGNSSLHF. The CDR3 nucleotides are TGTGCCAGCAGCTTAAACAGGGGAAATTCATCCCTCCACTTT.

CDR3 DNA sequence: TGCGCCAGCAGCTTGGAAGGGTTTGAGGGGGGCCGTGGCTACACCTTC. This sequence encodes CASSLEGFEGGRGYTF. V usage is TRBV5-1 and J usage is TRBJ1-2; D is perhaps TRBD1 (6 bases). The V gene lost 0 bases and the J gene lost 7 bases, with 19 bases spanning the gap. The CDR3 spans 16 residues. CDR1 and CDR2 (germline): SGHRS, YFSETQ. The full variable domain, in which reference TRBV5-1 and TRBJ1-2 provide the parts outside the CDR3, is KAGVTQTPRYLIKTRGQQVTLSCSPISGHRSVSWYQQTPGQGLQFLFEYFSETQRNKGNFPGRFSGRQFSNSRSEMNVSTLELGDSALYLCASSLEGFEGGRGYTFGSGTRLTVV.

The rearrangement links TRBV20-1 to TRBJ2-3; maybe TRBD2 (6 bases). Trimming pared 5 bases from V and 6 bases from J, leaving 21 bases between. The CDR3 extends over 15 amino acids. Germline-derived CDR1 and CDR2 are DFQATT and SNEGSKA (reference sequence). As DNA, the CDR3 is TGCAGTGCTCCGATCGGGACTGGTTTTAGTGATACGCAGTATTTT. Protein product: CSAPIGTGFSDTQYF.

This clonotype qualifies as medium-sized (0.01 to 0.1%). V usage is TRBV6-5 and J usage is TRBJ2-7; perhaps TRBD1 as D (5 bases). The ends were cut back, 6 bases at V and 3 bases at J, with 24 bases in the middle. The CDR3 has 17 residues. CDR1 and CDR2 from the germline V gene are MNHEY and SVGAGI. The CDR3, as DNA: TGTGCCAGCAGACTAACCTTGAGGACACTTGGGGTCTACGAGCAGTACTTC. Encoded protein: CASRLTLRTLGVYEQYF.